These T cell receptor beta chains were read from a single sample in a study of post-analysis software for immune sequencing data. TCRdb ran MiXCR on the PCR reads and lists one entry per CDR3 protein. The sample shows about 800,000 distinct CDR3 sequences, 25% to 30% of them seen only once. Material for sequencing was blood. The receptors stem from a girl under 18 with multiple sclerosis. CDR3s include the opening cysteine and the closing phenylalanine or tryptophan. Fields, in order: D gene, J gene, V gene, clone size, CDR3 DNA, CDR3 protein. The D gene is left open where the match is weak. The size field is filled for only some rows; it gives once, few, many or a size class.

d_call: NA
j_call: TRBJ1-1
v_call: TRBV20-1
clone_size: few
cdr3_nt: TGCAGTGCCATGGGGGTCTGGACTGAAGCTTTCTTT
cdr3_aa: CSAMGVWTEAFF

d_call: TRBD1
j_call: TRBJ1-5
v_call: TRBV5-1
clone_size: many
cdr3_nt: TGCGCCAGCAGCCCGGGACAGGGCAATCAGCCCCAGCATTTT
cdr3_aa: CASSPGQGNQPQHF

d_call: TRBD2
j_call: TRBJ2-3
v_call: TRBV25-1
clone_size: NA
cdr3_nt: TGTGCCAGCAGTGCCGCCGGGACTAGCGGCAGGACAGATACGCAGTATTTT
cdr3_aa: CASSAAGTSGRTDTQYF

d_call: NA
j_call: TRBJ2-7
v_call: TRBV28
clone_size: NA
cdr3_nt: TGTGCCGGCAGTTTGGAAATCCGTTCGGGCAGCCCGAGGCTGTACTTC
cdr3_aa: CAGSLEIRSGSPRLYF

d_call: NA
j_call: TRBJ2-5
v_call: TRBV2
clone_size: NA
cdr3_nt: TGTGCCAGCAGGGCTTCCCGGTTCCAAGAGACCCAGTACTTC
cdr3_aa: CASRASRFQETQYF

d_call: NA
j_call: TRBJ1-1
v_call: TRBV4-3
clone_size: NA
cdr3_nt: TGCGCCAGCAGCGGGCGGGCCTCGGACACCCTGAGGAATGAAGCTTTCTTT
cdr3_aa: CASSGRASDTLRNEAFF

d_call: NA
j_call: TRBJ2-2
v_call: TRBV5-1
clone_size: NA
cdr3_nt: TGCGCCAGCAGCTTGGTCCAGAGCACCGGGGAGCTGTTTTTT
cdr3_aa: CASSLVQSTGELFF

d_call: NA
j_call: TRBJ1-4
v_call: TRBV2
clone_size: few
cdr3_nt: TGTGCCAGCAATGTCCGGGCGACTAATGAAAAACTGTTTTTT
cdr3_aa: CASNVRATNEKLFF

d_call: TRBD1
j_call: TRBJ2-3
v_call: TRBV6-6
clone_size: many
cdr3_nt: TGTGCCACGGGACAGGGCTCAGATACGCAGTATTTT
cdr3_aa: CATGQGSDTQYF

d_call: NA
j_call: TRBJ2-7
v_call: TRBV6-6
clone_size: many
cdr3_nt: TGTGCCAGCATCGGACCGGGGAGTGAGCAGTACTTC
cdr3_aa: CASIGPGSEQYF

d_call: TRBD1
j_call: TRBJ1-4
v_call: TRBV7-2
clone_size: NA
cdr3_nt: TGTGCCAGCAGCGTTGCCGGGACAGTTAATGAAAAACTGTTTTTT
cdr3_aa: CASSVAGTVNEKLFF

d_call: NA
j_call: TRBJ2-1
v_call: TRBV20-1
clone_size: few
cdr3_nt: TGCAGTGCTAGAGATTTGAGGGGCCTCGCGGGGGCCATCAATGAGCAGTTCTTC
cdr3_aa: CSARDLRGLAGAINEQFF

d_call: NA
j_call: TRBJ1-5
v_call: TRBV6-1
clone_size: NA
cdr3_nt: TGTGCCAGCAGTGAATCAGGGGCGCGAAATCAGCCCCAGCATTTT
cdr3_aa: CASSESGARNQPQHF

d_call: TRBD1
j_call: TRBJ2-7
v_call: TRBV6-1
clone_size: many
cdr3_nt: TGTGCCAGCAGCCCGACAGGGAGCACCTACGAGCAGTACTTC
cdr3_aa: CASSPTGSTYEQYF

d_call: NA
j_call: TRBJ2-3
v_call: TRBV20-1
clone_size: few
cdr3_nt: TGCAGTGCCCAAGCTACTCGCACAGATACGCAGTATTTT
cdr3_aa: CSAQATRTDTQYF

d_call: TRBD2
j_call: TRBJ2-3
v_call: TRBV12-3/TRBV12-4
clone_size: few
cdr3_nt: TGTGCCAGCAGTTTACTAATCGGCGGGAGGGAAACAGATACGCAGTATTTT
cdr3_aa: CASSLLIGGRETDTQYF

d_call: NA
j_call: TRBJ2-1
v_call: TRBV29-1
clone_size: many
cdr3_nt: TGCAGCGTTGCGGGCAGGGGTTGGAATGAGCAGTTCTTC
cdr3_aa: CSVAGRGWNEQFF

d_call: TRBD1
j_call: TRBJ1-2
v_call: TRBV29-1
clone_size: NA
cdr3_nt: TGCAGCGTTGAGGTGACAGGGGAAATCTATGGCTACACCTTC
cdr3_aa: CSVEVTGEIYGYTF

d_call: TRBD2
j_call: TRBJ2-5
v_call: TRBV20-1
clone_size: many
cdr3_nt: TGCAGTGCTAGTAGCCCAGCGGGGGGGGAGACCCAGTACTTC
cdr3_aa: CSASSPAGGETQYF

d_call: NA
j_call: TRBJ2-5
v_call: TRBV14
clone_size: NA
cdr3_nt: TGTGCCAGCAGCCAAGTTGGGCTTGGGGGGACCCAGTACTTC
cdr3_aa: CASSQVGLGGTQYF

d_call: NA
j_call: TRBJ2-6
v_call: TRBV6-5
clone_size: NA
cdr3_nt: TGTGCCAGCAGTTATGCGGGTCGGGGCTCTGGGGCCAACGTCCTGACTTTC
cdr3_aa: CASSYAGRGSGANVLTF

d_call: NA
j_call: TRBJ1-5
v_call: TRBV28
clone_size: NA
cdr3_nt: TGTGCCAGCAGTCAGACAGGAATCTATAGCAATCAGCCCCAGCATTTT
cdr3_aa: CASSQTGIYSNQPQHF

d_call: TRBD2
j_call: TRBJ2-3
v_call: TRBV2
clone_size: NA
cdr3_nt: TGTGCCAGCAAACCGACTAGCGGGAGAGGCACAGATACGCAGTATTTT
cdr3_aa: CASKPTSGRGTDTQYF

d_call: NA
j_call: TRBJ1-3
v_call: TRBV29-1
clone_size: NA
cdr3_nt: TGCAGCGTTGAAGAGGGAAACACCATATATTTT
cdr3_aa: CSVEEGNTIYF

d_call: NA
j_call: TRBJ2-7
v_call: TRBV20-1
clone_size: few
cdr3_nt: TGCAGTGCTAGAGATACGGCCAGATCCTACGAGCAGTACTTC
cdr3_aa: CSARDTARSYEQYF

d_call: NA
j_call: TRBJ2-1
v_call: TRBV29-1
clone_size: NA
cdr3_nt: TGCAGCGTTGGGGTAGGGAATGAGCAGTTCTTC
cdr3_aa: CSVGVGNEQFF

d_call: TRBD1
j_call: TRBJ2-5
v_call: TRBV24-1
clone_size: NA
cdr3_nt: TGTGCCACCAGTGACACCGACAGGGACCGGGAGACCCAGTACTTC
cdr3_aa: CATSDTDRDRETQYF

d_call: NA
j_call: TRBJ2-5
v_call: TRBV7-2
clone_size: NA
cdr3_nt: TGTGCCAGCAGCCCCAGGGGGGGGGCACAAGAGACCCAGTACTTC
cdr3_aa: CASSPRGGAQETQYF

d_call: TRBD2
j_call: TRBJ2-2
v_call: TRBV20-1
clone_size: NA
cdr3_nt: TGCAGTGCTCCCATTGGCGGGAGAGGCACCGGGGAGCTGTTTTTT
cdr3_aa: CSAPIGGRGTGELFF

d_call: TRBD1
j_call: TRBJ1-4
v_call: TRBV20-1
clone_size: few
cdr3_nt: TGCAGTGCTGAATTTCCGGGACAGATTAATGAAAAACTGTTTTTT
cdr3_aa: CSAEFPGQINEKLFF

d_call: TRBD1
j_call: TRBJ2-7
v_call: TRBV7-2
clone_size: few
cdr3_nt: TGTGCCAGCAGCTTAGGACTTTTGGGGACAGGGATCCCCTACGAGCAGTACTTC
cdr3_aa: CASSLGLLGTGIPYEQYF

d_call: NA
j_call: TRBJ2-7
v_call: TRBV28
clone_size: NA
cdr3_nt: TGTGCCAGCAGATCGCCCTACAGCTACGAGCAGTACTTC
cdr3_aa: CASRSPYSYEQYF

d_call: NA
j_call: TRBJ2-5
v_call: TRBV7-9
clone_size: once
cdr3_nt: TGTGCCAGCAGCCATAGCGGAGCATCGGAGTCGGCCCAGTACTTC
cdr3_aa: CASSHSGASESAQYF

d_call: NA
j_call: TRBJ2-4
v_call: TRBV7-6
clone_size: NA
cdr3_nt: TGTGCCAGCAGCGGCCCGGGGGCGCTAGGGAACATTCAGTACTTC
cdr3_aa: CASSGPGALGNIQYF

d_call: TRBD1
j_call: TRBJ1-2
v_call: TRBV27
clone_size: few
cdr3_nt: TGTGCCAGCAGTCTATCACGGACAGGGTGGGATGGCCACACCTTC
cdr3_aa: CASSLSRTGWDGHTF

d_call: NA
j_call: TRBJ2-7
v_call: TRBV10-3
clone_size: NA
cdr3_nt: TGTGCCATCAGGGCGTCTAGCGAGTACGAGCAGTACTTC
cdr3_aa: CAIRASSEYEQYF

d_call: TRBD2
j_call: TRBJ2-7
v_call: TRBV20-1
clone_size: NA
cdr3_nt: TGCAGTACCGCCGGGACTACGTACTCCTACGAGCAGTACTTC
cdr3_aa: CSTAGTTYSYEQYF

d_call: TRBD1
j_call: TRBJ2-1
v_call: TRBV7-8
clone_size: NA
cdr3_nt: TGTGCCAGCAGCCCCCGGACAGGGAACGGCCCTCAGTACAATGAGCAGTTCTTC
cdr3_aa: CASSPRTGNGPQYNEQFF

d_call: TRBD2
j_call: TRBJ2-3
v_call: TRBV3-1
clone_size: few
cdr3_nt: TGTGCCAGCAGCCAAAGGGCCGGACTAGCGGGAGCAAATACGCAGTATTTT
cdr3_aa: CASSQRAGLAGANTQYF

d_call: NA
j_call: TRBJ2-5
v_call: TRBV2
clone_size: NA
cdr3_nt: TGTGCCAGCAGTGAAGGCCCCGGGAGACAAGAGACCCAGTACTTC
cdr3_aa: CASSEGPGRQETQYF

d_call: NA
j_call: TRBJ2-1
v_call: TRBV11-2
clone_size: NA
cdr3_nt: TGTGCCAGCAGCTATTCGTCTGCTCCGTTCTTC
cdr3_aa: CASSYSSAPFF

d_call: NA
j_call: TRBJ2-1
v_call: TRBV15
clone_size: few
cdr3_nt: TGTGCCACCAGCAGCAGGTTAGGGGGGGAGCAGTTCTTC
cdr3_aa: CATSSRLGGEQFF

d_call: NA
j_call: TRBJ2-3
v_call: TRBV10-3
clone_size: NA
cdr3_nt: TGTGCCACGGGCTCTGGTGCACCCGCTAACACAGATACGCAGTATTTT
cdr3_aa: CATGSGAPANTDTQYF

d_call: TRBD2
j_call: TRBJ2-3
v_call: TRBV10-3
clone_size: few
cdr3_nt: TGTGCCATCACCGATACCGGGACTAGGGGCACAGATACGCAGTATTTT
cdr3_aa: CAITDTGTRGTDTQYF

d_call: NA
j_call: TRBJ2-1
v_call: TRBV29-1
clone_size: NA
cdr3_nt: TGCAGCGCCCGGCCGGGACCAGCGTTTGACAATGAGCAGTTCTTC
cdr3_aa: CSARPGPAFDNEQFF

d_call: NA
j_call: TRBJ1-2
v_call: TRBV11-2
clone_size: few
cdr3_nt: TGTGCCAGCAGCTCAACCCTTACCGGCAACTATGGCTACACCTTC
cdr3_aa: CASSSTLTGNYGYTF

d_call: NA
j_call: TRBJ2-1
v_call: TRBV7-8
clone_size: few
cdr3_nt: TGTGCCAGCAGCTTAGAGCATGCCAGCCCGATGGACTACAATGAGCAGTTCTTC
cdr3_aa: CASSLEHASPMDYNEQFF

d_call: NA
j_call: TRBJ2-3
v_call: TRBV20-1
clone_size: few
cdr3_nt: TGCAGTGCGAAGGACCAAAGCACAGATACGCAGTATTTT
cdr3_aa: CSAKDQSTDTQYF

d_call: TRBD1
j_call: TRBJ1-4
v_call: TRBV6-5
clone_size: NA
cdr3_nt: TGTGCCAGCAGCCGCCAGGGACAGCCTAATGAAAAACTGTTTTTT
cdr3_aa: CASSRQGQPNEKLFF

d_call: NA
j_call: TRBJ2-5
v_call: TRBV20-1
clone_size: NA
cdr3_nt: TGCAGTGCCGAGACTAGAGCGCAAGAGACCCAGTACTTC
cdr3_aa: CSAETRAQETQYF

d_call: NA
j_call: TRBJ2-1
v_call: TRBV29-1
clone_size: NA
cdr3_nt: TGCAGCGGGGCCCTCTACAATGAGCAGTTCTTC
cdr3_aa: CSGALYNEQFF

d_call: TRBD1
j_call: TRBJ2-1
v_call: TRBV12-3/TRBV12-4
clone_size: NA
cdr3_nt: TGTGCCAGCATAACAGGACAGGCCTCCTACAATGAGCAGTTCTTC
cdr3_aa: CASITGQASYNEQFF

d_call: NA
j_call: TRBJ1-2
v_call: TRBV2
clone_size: NA
cdr3_nt: TGTGCCAGCAGTGAAGATACAGACCCTAACTATGGCTACACCTTC
cdr3_aa: CASSEDTDPNYGYTF

d_call: TRBD1
j_call: TRBJ2-7
v_call: TRBV29-1
clone_size: few
cdr3_nt: TGCAGCGTTCGGGACAGGGGCTACGAGCAGTACTTC
cdr3_aa: CSVRDRGYEQYF

d_call: NA
j_call: TRBJ2-1
v_call: TRBV2
clone_size: NA
cdr3_nt: TGTGCCAGCAGATTCGGGGGCGCGGGCTACAATGAGCAGTTCTTC
cdr3_aa: CASRFGGAGYNEQFF

d_call: TRBD1
j_call: TRBJ1-2
v_call: TRBV3-1
clone_size: NA
cdr3_nt: TGTGCCAGCAGAGGGACAGGGCACGACTATGGCTACACCTTC
cdr3_aa: CASRGTGHDYGYTF

d_call: NA
j_call: TRBJ2-6
v_call: TRBV28
clone_size: NA
cdr3_nt: TGTGCCAGCAGTTTATTCATCGGAAGCCCTGAGTCTGGGGCCAACGTCCTGACTTTC
cdr3_aa: CASSLFIGSPESGANVLTF

d_call: NA
j_call: TRBJ1-2
v_call: TRBV29-1
clone_size: many
cdr3_nt: TGCAGCGTTGATCCCCCGGGCCCTAACTATGGCTACACCTTC
cdr3_aa: CSVDPPGPNYGYTF

d_call: TRBD2
j_call: TRBJ2-1
v_call: TRBV10-2
clone_size: few
cdr3_nt: TGCGCCAGCAGGGACCCAGCGGGGCAGCCTTCCAATGAGCAGTTCTTC
cdr3_aa: CASRDPAGQPSNEQFF